Each of the 18 T cell receptor beta chains below was sequenced from the same sample in a study of cytomegalovirus exposure and HLA in healthy donors. This PCR relied on a set of 60 Vbeta primers and 13 Jbeta primers. Sequencing was performed with immunoSEQ multiplex PCR; in TCRdb, only in-frame clones are kept and a portion is missing. The top ten hold 3.5% to 4% of the sample, which has roughly 100,000 clones, roughly 80% seen once. Sequencing was performed on PBMCs. The receptors were sampled from a man aged 55 to 69 in good health and CMV-seronegative.

The chain links TRBV4-3 to TRBJ1-6; 7 nucleotides match TRBD1. V was pared by 0 bases and J by 8 bases, with 7 bases of the junction left unmatched. CDR1 is LGHNA and CDR2 is YSLEER in the germline V gene. The CDR3 runs to 16 residues. The CDR3 DNA is TGCGCCAGCAGCCAAGACGCGGACAGGTCGTATTCACCCCTCCACTTT. It is translated as CASSQDADRSYSPLHF.

The V call is TRBV7-3, the J call TRBJ2-3; 16 bases fit TRBD2. CDR1 is SGHTA, CDR2 FQGTGA, per germline. This CDR3 spans 18 amino acids. Trimming cost V 2 bases and J 4 bases; bases outside gene matches: 6. The CDR3 region is CASSLPGTSGGASDTQYF. Written as DNA, the CDR3 is TGTGCCAGCAGCTTACCCGGGACTAGCGGGGGGGCCTCAGATACGCAGTATTTT.

The chain uses TRBV28 and TRBJ1-1; tentatively, D is TRBD1 (6 bases). CDR1 and CDR2 from the germline V gene are MDHEN and SYDVKM. The CDR3 is 14 residues long. Trimming left V 2 bases short and J 6 bases short, with 13 bases between. CDR3 sequence: CASSLLRTVPEAFF. CDR3 DNA sequence: TGTGCCAGCAGTTTACTACGGACAGTTCCTGAAGCTTTCTTT.

This chain links TRBV5-1 with TRBJ2-7; no firm D call. The germline V gene encodes CDR1 SGHRS and CDR2 YFSETQ. V dropped 0 bases and J dropped 7 bases, with 11 bases sitting between them. The CDR3 is made up of 13 amino acids. DNA for the CDR3: TGCGCCAGCAGCTTGGATCCTTCCGGGGAGCAGTACGTC. The encoded protein is CASSLDPSGEQYV.

The V gene is TRBV6-1, the J gene TRBJ1-6; a possible D gene is TRBD1 (5 bases). Trimming removed 5 bases at V and 11 bases at J, with 7 bases between. Germline lookup yields CDR1 MNHNS and CDR2 SASEGT. This CDR3 is 11 amino acids long. The DNA for the CDR3 is TGTGCCAGCAGTATACAGGCACCCCTCCACTTT. It specifies CASSIQAPLHF.

The chain joins TRBV5-1 to TRBJ1-2; 10 nucleotides match TRBD1. J gave up 6 bases and V 4 bases, and 9 bases lay outside the gene matches. The CDR3 totals 15 residues. CDR1 is SGHRS and CDR2 is YFSETQ in the germline V gene. The CDR3 bases are TGCGCCAGCAGCACGACAGGGGGCGAAGAGGATGGCTACACCTTC. Translated: CASSTTGGEEDGYTF.

This clone turned up a few times. The rearrangement joins TRBV5-1 to TRBJ2-4, with a weak D call TRBD2 (6 bases). V dropped 0 bases and J dropped 0 bases, with 7 bases sitting between them. CDR1 SGHRS and CDR2 YFSETQ come from the germline V gene. The CDR3 length is 15 residues. In nucleotides, the CDR3 is TGCGCCAGCAGCTTGGGCGGGACAGCCAAAAACATTCAGTACTTC. This codes for CASSLGGTAKNIQYF.

The V and J genes are TRBV7-3 and TRBJ1-2; 8 bases are shared with TRBD1. CDR1 and CDR2 from the germline V gene are SGHTA and FQGTGA. The CDR3 spans 14 residues. J lost 7 bases, V lost 5 bases, and 9 bases had no gene match. The CDR3 DNA sequence: TGTGCCAGCAGCCCAGGGGGCCAGTCGAGTGGCTACACCTTC. Amino acids: CASSPGGQSSGYTF. The full variable domain, with the rest looked up from reference TRBV7-3 and TRBJ1-2, is GAGVSQTPSNKVTEKGKYVELRCDPISGHTALYWYRQSLGQGPEFLIYFQGTGAADDSGLPNDRFFAVRPEGSVSTLKIQRTERGDSAVYLCASSPGGQSSGYTFGSGTRLTVV.

The rearrangement uses TRBV5-1 and TRBJ2-3, with D possibly being TRBD2 (5 bases). Looked up from germline, CDR1 is SGHRS and CDR2 is YFSETQ. The V end lost 5 bases, the J end lost 3 bases, and 16 bases lay between the germline ends. There are 15 residues in the CDR3. The CDR3 region is CASRRDEGPTDTQYF. For the CDR3, the DNA is TGCGCCAGCAGACGCGACGAGGGCCCAACAGATACGCAGTATTTT.

The chain joins TRBV6-1 to TRBJ2-5; D might be TRBD1 (5 bases). The germline V and J ends were trimmed by 3 bases and 5 bases, with 10 bases remaining between them. This CDR3 is 13 amino acids long. Germline assignment: CDR1 MNHNS and CDR2 SASEGT. CDR3 sequence reads: CASSDQGSETQYF. CDR3 nucleotide sequence: TGTGCCAGCAGTGATCAGGGTTCGGAGACCCAGTACTTC.

The table lists this clone with a few counts. The chain has TRBV2 and TRBJ2-2, with 8 bases lining up with TRBD1. Looked up from germline, CDR1 is SNHLY and CDR2 is FYNNEI. The CDR3 loop spans 13 amino acids. J was trimmed by 8 bases and V by 10 bases; bases with no gene match: 9. CDR3: CATGQGVGGELFF. The CDR3 bases are TGTGCCACAGGACAGGGAGTTGGAGGGGAGCTGTTTTTT.

The genes are TRBV7-8 and TRBJ2-3; 15 bases line up with TRBD2. CDR3 length: 18 residues. The germline V gene has CDR1 SGHVS and CDR2 FQNEAQ. Unmatched junction bases numbered 5, after V lost 1 base and J lost 3 bases. The CDR3 nucleotides are TGTGCCAGCAGCTTAGGAGCCGGGACTAGCGGGGGGACAGATACGCAGTATTTT. Amino acid sequence: CASSLGAGTSGGTDTQYF.

The chain couples TRBV5-4 to TRBJ1-1, with D unresolved. Germline V gene lookup returns CDR1 SGHNT and CDR2 YYREEE (reference sequence). This CDR3 spans 13 amino acids. With 6 bases removed from V and 4 bases from J, the gap between germline ends came to 13 bases. The DNA for the CDR3 is TGTGCCAGCACCCGCTGGGGAGCCACTGAAGCTTTCTTT. Its translation is CASTRWGATEAFF.

This clone was observed a few times. The chain joins TRBV7-2 to TRBJ2-1, with TRBD1 identical over 7 bases. The germline gives CDR1 SGHTA, CDR2 FQGNSA. The CDR3 totals 15 residues. The V segment lost 5 bases and the J segment 7 bases; nucleotides outside the gene matches: 11. CDR3 bases: TGTGCCAGCAGCGCCAAAGGGGGCGGTGTGAATGAGCAGTTCTTC. Its protein is CASSAKGGGVNEQFF. The complete variable domain, with remaining parts taken from reference TRBV7-2 and TRBJ2-1, reads GAGVSQSPSNKVTEKGKDVELRCDPISGHTALYWYRQSLGQGLEFLIYFQGNSAPDKSGLPSDRFSAERTGGSVSTLTIQRTQQEDSAVYLCASSAKGGGVNEQFFGPGTRLTVL.

This clone was seen a few times. The rearrangement uses TRBV4-3 and TRBJ2-5; 8 bases line up with TRBD2. Germline lookup yields CDR1 LGHNA and CDR2 YSLEER. There are 15 residues in the CDR3. V was clipped by 4 bases and J by 5 bases; unmatched bases: 9. CDR3: CASSPRGAGGETQYF. Here the CDR3 DNA reads TGCGCCAGCAGCCCCCGGGGGGCGGGGGGTGAGACCCAGTACTTC.

J is TRBJ2-7 and V is TRBV28, with TRBD1 matching 8 bases. J was trimmed by 0 bases and V by 5 bases; bases with no gene match: 6. From germline, CDR1 is MDHEN and CDR2 SYDVKM. CDR3 length: 15 residues. The CDR3 DNA reads TGTGCCAGCAGTCTCGGGACAGGAGGCTCCTACGAGCAGTACGTC. This gives the protein CASSLGTGGSYEQYV.

This chain connects TRBV6-1 to TRBJ2-2, with TRBD2 matching over 8 bases. Germline values: CDR1 MNHNS, CDR2 SASEGT. V lost 0 bases, J lost 8 bases, and 11 bases stayed unmatched. The CDR3 spans 17 residues. The CDR3 DNA reads TGTGCCAGCAGTGAAGCGCTGGCGGGGGGTCCGGGGGGGGAGCTGTTTTTT. This gives the protein CASSEALAGGPGGELFF.

This chain uses TRBV10-2 with TRBJ1-5; the D gene is possibly TRBD1 (6 bases). Germline CDR1 is WSHSY and CDR2 is SAAADI. The CDR3 has 15 residues. With 2 bases removed from V and 1 base from J, the gap between germline ends came to 9 bases. CDR3 in amino acids: CASSEGGRSNQPQHF. CDR3 DNA: TGCGCCAGCAGTGAGGGGGGCAGGAGCAATCAGCCCCAGCATTTT.